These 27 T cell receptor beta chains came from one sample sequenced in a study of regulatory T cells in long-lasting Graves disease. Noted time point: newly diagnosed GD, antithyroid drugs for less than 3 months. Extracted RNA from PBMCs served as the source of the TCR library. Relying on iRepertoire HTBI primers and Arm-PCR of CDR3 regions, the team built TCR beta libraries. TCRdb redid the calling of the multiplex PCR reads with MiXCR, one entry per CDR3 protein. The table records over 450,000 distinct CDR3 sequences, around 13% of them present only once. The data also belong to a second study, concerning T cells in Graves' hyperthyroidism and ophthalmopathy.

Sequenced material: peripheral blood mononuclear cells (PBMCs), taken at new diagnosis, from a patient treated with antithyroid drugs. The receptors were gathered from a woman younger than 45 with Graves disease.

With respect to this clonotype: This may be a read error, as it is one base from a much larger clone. The CDR3 is CASRKRGQKSEKLFF. The CDR3 DNA reads as TGTGCCAGCAGGAAAAGGGGACAGAAAAGTGAAAAACTGTTTTTT. The rearrangement joins TRBV2 to TRBJ1-4; 7 positions agree with TRBD1. The junction had 11 bases not matched to a gene; V was cut back by 6 bases and J by 7 bases. The CDR3 runs to 15 residues. Per the germline V gene, CDR1 is SNHLY and CDR2 is FYNNEI.

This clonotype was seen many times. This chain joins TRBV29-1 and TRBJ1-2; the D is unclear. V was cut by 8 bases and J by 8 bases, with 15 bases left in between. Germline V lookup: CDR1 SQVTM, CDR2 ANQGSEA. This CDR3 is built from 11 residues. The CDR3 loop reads CSSKEVEGYTF. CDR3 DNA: TGCAGCTCTAAGGAGGTAGAGGGCTACACCTTC.

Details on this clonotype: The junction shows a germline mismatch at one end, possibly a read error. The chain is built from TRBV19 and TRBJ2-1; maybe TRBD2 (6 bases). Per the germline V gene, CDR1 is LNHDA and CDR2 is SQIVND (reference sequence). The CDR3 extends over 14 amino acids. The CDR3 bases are TGTGCCAGTAGTCCTGGGGGGTCCTGCAATGAGCAGTTCTTC. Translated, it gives CASSPGGSCNEQFF.

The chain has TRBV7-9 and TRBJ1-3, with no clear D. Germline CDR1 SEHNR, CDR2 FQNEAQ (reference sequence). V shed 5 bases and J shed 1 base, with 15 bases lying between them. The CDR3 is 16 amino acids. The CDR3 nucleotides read TGTGCCAGCAGCCACTCGCAGGCGACTTCTGGAAACACCATATATTTT. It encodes CASSHSQATSGNTIYF.

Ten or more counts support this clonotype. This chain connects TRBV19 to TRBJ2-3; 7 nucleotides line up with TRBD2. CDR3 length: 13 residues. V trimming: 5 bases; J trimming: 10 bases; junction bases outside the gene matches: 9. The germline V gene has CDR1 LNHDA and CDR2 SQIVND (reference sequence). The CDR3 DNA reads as TGTGCCAGTAGTCTGCAGACTAGCTCGGCGCAGTATTTT. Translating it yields CASSLQTSSAQYF. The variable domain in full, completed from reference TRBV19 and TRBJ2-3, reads DGGITQSPKYLFRKEGQNVTLSCEQNLNHDAMYWYRQDPGQGLRLIYYSQIVNDFQKGDIAEGYSVSREKKESFPLTVTSAQKNPTAFYLCASSLQTSSAQYFGPGTRLTVL.

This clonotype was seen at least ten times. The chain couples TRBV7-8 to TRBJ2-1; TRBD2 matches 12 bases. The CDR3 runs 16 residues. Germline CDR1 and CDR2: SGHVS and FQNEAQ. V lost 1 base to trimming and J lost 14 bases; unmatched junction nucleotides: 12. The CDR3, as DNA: TGTGCCAGCAGCTTAGGGTCTAGCGGGAGGGCCCCGGAAGAGTTCTTC. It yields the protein CASSLGSSGRAPEEFF.

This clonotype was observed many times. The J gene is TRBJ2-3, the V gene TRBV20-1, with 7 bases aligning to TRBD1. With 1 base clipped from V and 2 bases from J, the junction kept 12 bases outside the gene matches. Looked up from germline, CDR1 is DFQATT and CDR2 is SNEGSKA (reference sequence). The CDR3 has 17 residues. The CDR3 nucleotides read TGCAGTGCTAGAGTAACCCCGGGACAGATTTTCACAGATACGCAGTATTTT. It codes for CSARVTPGQIFTDTQYF.

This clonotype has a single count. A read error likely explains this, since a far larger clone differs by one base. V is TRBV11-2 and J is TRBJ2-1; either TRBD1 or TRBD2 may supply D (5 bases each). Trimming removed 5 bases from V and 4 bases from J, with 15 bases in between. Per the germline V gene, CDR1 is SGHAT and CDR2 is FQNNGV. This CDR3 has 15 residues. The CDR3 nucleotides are TGTGCCAGCAGCCTCCCGGGGCCAAGGTACAATGAGCAGTTCTTC. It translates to CASSLPGPRYNEQFF. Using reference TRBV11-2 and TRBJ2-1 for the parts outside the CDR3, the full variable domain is EAGVAQSPRYKIIEKRQSVAFWCNPISGHATLYWYQQILGQGPKLLIQFQNNGVVDDSQLPKDRFSAERLKGVDSTLKIQPAKLEDSAVYLCASSLPGPRYNEQFFGPGTRLTVL.

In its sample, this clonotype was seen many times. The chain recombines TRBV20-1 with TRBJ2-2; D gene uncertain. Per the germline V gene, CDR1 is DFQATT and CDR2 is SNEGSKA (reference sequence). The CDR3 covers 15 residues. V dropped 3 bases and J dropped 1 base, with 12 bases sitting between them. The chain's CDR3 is CSASSSNMNTGELFF. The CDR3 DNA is TGCAGTGCTAGTTCGTCTAACATGAACACCGGGGAGCTGTTTTTT.

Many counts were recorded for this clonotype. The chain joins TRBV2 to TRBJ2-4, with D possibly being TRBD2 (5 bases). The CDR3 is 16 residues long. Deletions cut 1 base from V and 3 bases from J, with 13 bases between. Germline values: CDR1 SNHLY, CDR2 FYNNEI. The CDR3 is CASSEGGFLGKNIQYF. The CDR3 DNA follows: TGTGCCAGCAGTGAAGGAGGGTTCTTAGGCAAAAACATTCAGTACTTC.

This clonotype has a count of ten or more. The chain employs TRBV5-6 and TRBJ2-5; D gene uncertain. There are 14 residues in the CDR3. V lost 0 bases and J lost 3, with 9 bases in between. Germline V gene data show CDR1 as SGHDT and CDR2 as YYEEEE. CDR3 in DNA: TGTGCCAGCAGCTTGGCTGGCTGGGAAGAGACCCAGTACTTC. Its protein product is CASSLAGWEETQYF.

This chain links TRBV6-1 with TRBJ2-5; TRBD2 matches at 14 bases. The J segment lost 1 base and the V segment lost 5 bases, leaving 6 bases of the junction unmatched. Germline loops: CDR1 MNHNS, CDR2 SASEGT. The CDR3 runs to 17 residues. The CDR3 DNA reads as TGTGCCAGCAGTAGGACCGGGACTAGCGGGGGCCAAGAGACCCAGTACTTC. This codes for CASSRTGTSGGQETQYF.

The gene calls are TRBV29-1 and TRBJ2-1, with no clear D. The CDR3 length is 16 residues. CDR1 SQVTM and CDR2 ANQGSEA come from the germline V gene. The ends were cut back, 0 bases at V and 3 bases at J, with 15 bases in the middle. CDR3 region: CSVEDHDHLGYNEQFF. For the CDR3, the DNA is TGCAGCGTTGAAGATCATGATCATCTGGGCTACAATGAGCAGTTCTTC.

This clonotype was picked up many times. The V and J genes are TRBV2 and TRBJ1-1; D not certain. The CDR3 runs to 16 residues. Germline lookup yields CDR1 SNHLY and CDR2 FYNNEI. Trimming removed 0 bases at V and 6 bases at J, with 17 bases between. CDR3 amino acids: CASSEARVGQRAEAFF. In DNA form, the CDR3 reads TGTGCCAGCAGTGAAGCGAGGGTTGGGCAGCGCGCTGAAGCTTTCTTT.

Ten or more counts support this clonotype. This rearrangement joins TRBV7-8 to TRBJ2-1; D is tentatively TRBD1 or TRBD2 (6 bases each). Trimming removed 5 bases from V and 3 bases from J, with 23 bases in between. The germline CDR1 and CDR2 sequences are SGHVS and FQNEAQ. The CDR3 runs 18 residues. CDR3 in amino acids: CASSGGWGISGDYNEQFF. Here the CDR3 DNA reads TGTGCCAGCAGCGGGGGCTGGGGGATTAGCGGCGACTACAATGAGCAGTTCTTC.

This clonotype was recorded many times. CDR3 in DNA: TGCAGTGCTAGGATCATCTCGGGAGGGAGGAACACTGAAGCTTTCTTT. It encodes CSARIISGGRNTEAFF. This chain joins TRBV20-1 and TRBJ1-1; D is unclear. Trimming pared 3 bases from V and 1 base from J, leaving 18 bases between. CDR1 DFQATT and CDR2 SNEGSKA come from the germline V gene (reference sequence). This CDR3 contains 16 residues.

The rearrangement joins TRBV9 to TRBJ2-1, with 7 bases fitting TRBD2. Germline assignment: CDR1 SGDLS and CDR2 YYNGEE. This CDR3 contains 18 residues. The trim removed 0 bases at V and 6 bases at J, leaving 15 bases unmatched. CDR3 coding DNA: TGTGCCAGCAGCGTAGTTCCACGGCTAGCGGACCCTCGCAATGAGCAGTTCTTC. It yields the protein CASSVVPRLADPRNEQFF.

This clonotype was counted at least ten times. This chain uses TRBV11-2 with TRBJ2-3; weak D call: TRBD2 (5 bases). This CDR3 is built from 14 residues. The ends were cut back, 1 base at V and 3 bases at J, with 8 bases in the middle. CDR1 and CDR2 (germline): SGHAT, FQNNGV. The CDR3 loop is CASSLGLATDTQYF. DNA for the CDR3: TGTGCCAGCAGCTTAGGTCTAGCTACAGATACGCAGTATTTT.

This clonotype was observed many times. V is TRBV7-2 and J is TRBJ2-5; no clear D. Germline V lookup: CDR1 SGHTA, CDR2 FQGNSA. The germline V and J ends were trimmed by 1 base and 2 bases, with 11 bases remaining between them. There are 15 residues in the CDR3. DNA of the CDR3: TGTGCCAGCAGCTTAGTAGGCAGCCTGCAAGAGACCCAGTACTTC. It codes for CASSLVGSLQETQYF.

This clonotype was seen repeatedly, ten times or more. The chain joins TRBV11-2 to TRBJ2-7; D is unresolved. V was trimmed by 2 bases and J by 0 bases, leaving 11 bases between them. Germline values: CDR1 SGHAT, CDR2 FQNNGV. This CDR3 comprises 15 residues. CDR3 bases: TGTGCCAGCAGCTTATCTGGGGTGGGCTCCTACGAGCAGTACTTC. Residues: CASSLSGVGSYEQYF.

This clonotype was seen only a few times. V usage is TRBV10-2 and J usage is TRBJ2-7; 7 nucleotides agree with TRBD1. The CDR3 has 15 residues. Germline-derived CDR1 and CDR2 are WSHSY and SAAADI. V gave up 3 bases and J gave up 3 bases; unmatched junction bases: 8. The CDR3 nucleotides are TGCGCCAGCAGTGACCCCGGGGACAGATTCTACGAGCAGTACTTC. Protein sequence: CASSDPGDRFYEQYF.

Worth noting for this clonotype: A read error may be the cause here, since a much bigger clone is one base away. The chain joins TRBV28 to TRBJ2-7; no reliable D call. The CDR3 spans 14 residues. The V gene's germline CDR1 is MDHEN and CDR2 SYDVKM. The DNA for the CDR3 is TGTGCCATCAGTTTCATTCGGGTACCCTACGAGCAGTACTTC. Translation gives CAISFIRVPYEQYF.

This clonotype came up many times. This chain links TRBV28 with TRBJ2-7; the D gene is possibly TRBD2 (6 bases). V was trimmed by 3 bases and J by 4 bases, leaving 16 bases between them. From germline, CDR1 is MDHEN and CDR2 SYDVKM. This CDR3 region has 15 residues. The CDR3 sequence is CASSFGSSGTYEQYF. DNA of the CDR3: TGTGCCAGCAGTTTTGGCAGTTCGGGGACTTACGAGCAGTACTTC.

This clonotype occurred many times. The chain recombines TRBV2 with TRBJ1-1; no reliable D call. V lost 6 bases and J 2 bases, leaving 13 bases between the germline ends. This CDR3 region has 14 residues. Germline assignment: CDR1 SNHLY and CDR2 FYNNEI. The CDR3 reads CASREWQANTEAFF. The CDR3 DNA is TGTGCCAGCAGAGAGTGGCAGGCCAACACTGAAGCTTTCTTT.

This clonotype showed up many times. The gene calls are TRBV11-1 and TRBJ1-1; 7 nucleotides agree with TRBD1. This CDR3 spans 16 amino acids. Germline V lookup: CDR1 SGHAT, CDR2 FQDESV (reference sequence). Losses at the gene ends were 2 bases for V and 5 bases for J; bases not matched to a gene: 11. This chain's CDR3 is CASSLRPQGGWTEAFF. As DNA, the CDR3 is TGTGCCAGCAGCTTAAGGCCCCAGGGGGGGTGGACTGAAGCTTTCTTT.

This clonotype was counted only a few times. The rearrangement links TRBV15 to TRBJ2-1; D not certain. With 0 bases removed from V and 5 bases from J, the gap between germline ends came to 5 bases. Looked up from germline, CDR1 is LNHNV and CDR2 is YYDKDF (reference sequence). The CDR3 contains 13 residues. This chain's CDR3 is CATSRDRNNEQFF. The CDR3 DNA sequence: TGTGCCACCAGCAGAGATCGGAACAATGAGCAGTTCTTC. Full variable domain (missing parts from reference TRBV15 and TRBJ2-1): DAMVIQNPRYQVTQFGKPVTLSCSQTLNHNVMYWYQQKSSQAPKLLFHYYDKDFNNEADTPDNFQSRRPNTSFCFLDIRSPGLGDTAMYLCATSRDRNNEQFFGPGTRLTVL.

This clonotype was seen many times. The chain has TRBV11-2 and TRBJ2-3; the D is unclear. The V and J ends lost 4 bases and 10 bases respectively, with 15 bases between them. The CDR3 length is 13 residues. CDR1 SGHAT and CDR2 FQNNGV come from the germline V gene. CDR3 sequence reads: CASSSYEADPQYF. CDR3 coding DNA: TGTGCCAGCAGCTCCTATGAGGCCGACCCGCAGTATTTT.